The entry below describes one T cell receptor (beta chain). The CDR3 contains 12 residues. Trimming stripped 3 bases from V and 3 bases from J, with 3 bases between. Germline V CDR1 and CDR2: SGHDT, YYEEEE. The data were taken from a study of T cells in Graves' hyperthyroidism and ophthalmopathy. TCR beta CDR3 region amplification was performed from RNA transcripts. TCR CDR3 underwent first-round RT-PCR with the HTBI primer set. TCRdb analysed the multiplex PCR reads with MiXCR anew, one entry per CDR3 protein. The sample holds roughly 580,000 distinct CDR3 sequences, about 15% seen once. The rearrangement links TRBV5-6 to TRBJ1-4; D is unclear. Sequenced input: blood. The clonotype comes from a woman aged 25 to 39 with Graves' hyperthyroidism that later progressed to Graves' ophthalmopathy. CDR3 DNA sequence: TGTGCCAGCAGCTGGGCTAATGAAAAACTGTTTTTT. Its translation: CASSWANEKLFF.